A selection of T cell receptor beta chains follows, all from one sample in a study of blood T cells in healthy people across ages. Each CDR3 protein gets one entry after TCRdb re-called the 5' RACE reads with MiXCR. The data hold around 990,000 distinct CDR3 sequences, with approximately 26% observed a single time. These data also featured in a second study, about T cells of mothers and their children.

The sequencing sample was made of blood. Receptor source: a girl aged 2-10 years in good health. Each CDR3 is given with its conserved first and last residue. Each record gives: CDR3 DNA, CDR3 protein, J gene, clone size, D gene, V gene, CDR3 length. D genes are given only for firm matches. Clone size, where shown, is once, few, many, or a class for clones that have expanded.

cdr3_nt: TGTGCCAGCAGCCAGGAACCTACCGGAGAGACCCAGTACTTC; cdr3_aa: CASSQEPTGETQYF; j_call: TRBJ2-5; clone_size: few; d_call: .; v_call: TRBV4-2; cdr3_length: 14
cdr3_nt: TGCAGTGCTAGACAACCTTATAGCTCCTACGAGCAGTACTTC; cdr3_aa: CSARQPYSSYEQYF; j_call: TRBJ2-7; clone_size: .; d_call: .; v_call: TRBV20-1; cdr3_length: 14
cdr3_nt: TGTGCCAGCAGCGTCGACAGAATTAATGAAAAACTGTTTTTT; cdr3_aa: CASSVDRINEKLFF; j_call: TRBJ1-4; clone_size: .; d_call: .; v_call: TRBV9; cdr3_length: 14
cdr3_nt: TGTGCCAGCAGCTTACCCCGACTAGCGGTTTACAATGAGCAGTTCTTC; cdr3_aa: CASSLPRLAVYNEQFF; j_call: TRBJ2-1; clone_size: many; d_call: TRBD2; v_call: TRBV11-1; cdr3_length: 16
cdr3_nt: TGTGCCAGCTCACCCCCGTCCTTCTCTGGAAACACCATATATTTT; cdr3_aa: CASSPPSFSGNTIYF; j_call: TRBJ1-3; clone_size: few; d_call: .; v_call: TRBV18; cdr3_length: 15
cdr3_nt: TGCAGTGCTAGCCCTGCAACTAATGAAAAACTGTTTTTT; cdr3_aa: CSASPATNEKLFF; j_call: TRBJ1-4; clone_size: .; d_call: .; v_call: TRBV20-1; cdr3_length: 13
cdr3_nt: TGTGCCAGCAGCGCCGGGACATATTACGAGCAGTACTTC; cdr3_aa: CASSAGTYYEQYF; j_call: TRBJ2-7; clone_size: many; d_call: .; v_call: TRBV28; cdr3_length: 13
cdr3_nt: TGTGCCAGCAGCTTTGAAGCGGGGAACACAGATACGCAGTATTTT; cdr3_aa: CASSFEAGNTDTQYF; j_call: TRBJ2-3; clone_size: .; d_call: TRBD2; v_call: TRBV11-1; cdr3_length: 15
cdr3_nt: TGCAGTGCTAGAGAGGACGCCTCCTATGGCTACACCTTC; cdr3_aa: CSAREDASYGYTF; j_call: TRBJ1-2; clone_size: .; d_call: .; v_call: TRBV20-1; cdr3_length: 13
cdr3_nt: TGTGCCACCAGTGACCAGGGGACAGCCTACAATGAGCAGTTCTTC; cdr3_aa: CATSDQGTAYNEQFF; j_call: TRBJ2-1; clone_size: .; d_call: TRBD1; v_call: TRBV24-1; cdr3_length: 15
cdr3_nt: TGTGCCAGCAGTGAGGGAGGCGCAAACAATGAGCAGTTCTTC; cdr3_aa: CASSEGGANNEQFF; j_call: TRBJ2-1; clone_size: .; d_call: .; v_call: TRBV6-4; cdr3_length: 14
cdr3_nt: TGTGCCAGCAGTGACACAGAGTGGGATGGCTACGAGCAGTACTTC; cdr3_aa: CASSDTEWDGYEQYF; j_call: TRBJ2-7; clone_size: .; d_call: .; v_call: TRBV25-1; cdr3_length: 15
cdr3_nt: TGTGCCAGCGTAGGACTAGGCAAAGAGACCCAGTACTTC; cdr3_aa: CASVGLGKETQYF; j_call: TRBJ2-5; clone_size: few; d_call: TRBD2; v_call: TRBV6-1; cdr3_length: 13
cdr3_nt: TGTGCCAGCAGCTCACAGGGTTTTATAACAGATACGCAGTATTTT; cdr3_aa: CASSSQGFITDTQYF; j_call: TRBJ2-3; clone_size: few; d_call: .; v_call: TRBV7-3; cdr3_length: 15
cdr3_nt: TGTGCCAGCAGCCAAGATAGCCGGGGGGGCCTCGAGCAGTACTTC; cdr3_aa: CASSQDSRGGLEQYF; j_call: TRBJ2-7; clone_size: few; d_call: TRBD2; v_call: TRBV4-2; cdr3_length: 15
cdr3_nt: TGTGCCAGCAGCTTAGGACCCAGCGGGGGTGCGGAGACCCAGTACTTC; cdr3_aa: CASSLGPSGGAETQYF; j_call: TRBJ2-5; clone_size: .; d_call: TRBD2; v_call: TRBV7-9; cdr3_length: 16
cdr3_nt: TGTGCCAGCAGCCCAGACAGGGGGCTCTACGAGCAGTACTTC; cdr3_aa: CASSPDRGLYEQYF; j_call: TRBJ2-7; clone_size: .; d_call: TRBD1; v_call: TRBV3-1; cdr3_length: 14
cdr3_nt: TGCAGCGTTGTAGGGGGGACTAGCGGATACACAGATACGCAGTATTTT; cdr3_aa: CSVVGGTSGYTDTQYF; j_call: TRBJ2-3; clone_size: .; d_call: TRBD2; v_call: TRBV29-1; cdr3_length: 16
cdr3_nt: TGTGCCAGCAGTCCGCGGGTGGGACCCTACGAGCAGTACTTC; cdr3_aa: CASSPRVGPYEQYF; j_call: TRBJ2-7; clone_size: few; d_call: .; v_call: TRBV27; cdr3_length: 14
cdr3_nt: TGTGCCAGCAGCCCCGGAGGTGGACTACTCGTCTATGGCTACACCTTC; cdr3_aa: CASSPGGGLLVYGYTF; j_call: TRBJ1-2; clone_size: .; d_call: .; v_call: TRBV7-2; cdr3_length: 16
cdr3_nt: TGTGCCAGCAGTTCCACCTCGGCAGGCCAAGAGACCCAGTACTTC; cdr3_aa: CASSSTSAGQETQYF; j_call: TRBJ2-5; clone_size: .; d_call: .; v_call: TRBV6-5; cdr3_length: 15
cdr3_nt: TGCAGTGCTCCGAGTGGGGGGAGGGGGACTGAAGCTTTCTTT; cdr3_aa: CSAPSGGRGTEAFF; j_call: TRBJ1-1; clone_size: .; d_call: .; v_call: TRBV20-1; cdr3_length: 14
cdr3_nt: TGCAGTGCTAGAGAGACGGGAGGGGGCAATGAGCAGTTCTTC; cdr3_aa: CSARETGGGNEQFF; j_call: TRBJ2-1; clone_size: many; d_call: TRBD2; v_call: TRBV20-1; cdr3_length: 14
cdr3_nt: TGTGCCAGCAGCTTAGCGGGCGGAACTATGGAGACCCAGTACTTC; cdr3_aa: CASSLAGGTMETQYF; j_call: TRBJ2-5; clone_size: many; d_call: .; v_call: TRBV7-8; cdr3_length: 15
cdr3_nt: TGCAGTGCTCCTACAGGGGGCGTTGGCTACACCTTC; cdr3_aa: CSAPTGGVGYTF; j_call: TRBJ1-2; clone_size: .; d_call: TRBD1; v_call: TRBV20-1; cdr3_length: 12
cdr3_nt: TGTGCCAGCAGTTTATTTATCCAGCGGGAGGGTCTAGAGACCCAGTACTTC; cdr3_aa: CASSLFIQREGLETQYF; j_call: TRBJ2-5; clone_size: .; d_call: TRBD2; v_call: TRBV28; cdr3_length: 17
cdr3_nt: TGCGCCAGCAGCTTGGACAGGGTGACCAAAAACATTCAGTACTTC; cdr3_aa: CASSLDRVTKNIQYF; j_call: TRBJ2-4; clone_size: few; d_call: .; v_call: TRBV5-1; cdr3_length: 15
cdr3_nt: TGCAGTGCTAGGGGGGTTTCCTCCTACAATGAGCAGTTCTTC; cdr3_aa: CSARGVSSYNEQFF; j_call: TRBJ2-1; clone_size: .; d_call: .; v_call: TRBV20-1; cdr3_length: 14
cdr3_nt: TGTGCCAGCAAGGTTTCAGGCGGGAGGGCGAACACCGGGGAGCTGTTTTTT; cdr3_aa: CASKVSGGRANTGELFF; j_call: TRBJ2-2; clone_size: .; d_call: TRBD2; v_call: TRBV6-1; cdr3_length: 17
cdr3_nt: TGTGCCAGCAGTTACAACCGGGACTGGGGTTATGTTGAGCAGTACTTC; cdr3_aa: CASSYNRDWGYVEQYF; j_call: TRBJ2-5; clone_size: .; d_call: .; v_call: TRBV6-2/TRBV6-3; cdr3_length: 16
cdr3_nt: TGCAGTGCTAGAGATAGTAAAACAGATACGCAGTATTTT; cdr3_aa: CSARDSKTDTQYF; j_call: TRBJ2-3; clone_size: .; d_call: .; v_call: TRBV20-1; cdr3_length: 13
cdr3_nt: TGCGCCAGCAGCCAGGTGAAGGGGTTCGACGAGCAGTACTTC; cdr3_aa: CASSQVKGFDEQYF; j_call: TRBJ2-7; clone_size: few; d_call: .; v_call: TRBV4-1; cdr3_length: 14
cdr3_nt: TGCAGTGCTAGAGACGCAGGGACAGTGGGCATTCAGTACTTC; cdr3_aa: CSARDAGTVGIQYF; j_call: TRBJ2-4; clone_size: few; d_call: TRBD1; v_call: TRBV20-1; cdr3_length: 14
cdr3_nt: TGTGCCAGCAGCTCGGGGTTTGGCGGCTACACCTTC; cdr3_aa: CASSSGFGGYTF; j_call: TRBJ1-2; clone_size: .; d_call: .; v_call: TRBV28; cdr3_length: 12
cdr3_nt: TGCAGTGCTACGGCTAGCGGGAACTACGAGCAGTACTTC; cdr3_aa: CSATASGNYEQYF; j_call: TRBJ2-7; clone_size: .; d_call: TRBD2; v_call: TRBV20-1; cdr3_length: 13